Shown below are 8 T cell receptor beta chains from a single sample sequenced in a study of STAT5B mutations in CD4+ large granular lymphocyte leukemia. Sequencing used immunoSEQ multiplex PCR; TCRdb keeps in-frame clones, though not all of them. The sample records fewer than 45,000 clones, 81% being singletons. Input material: CD4+ T cells from blood buffy coats. These receptors all come from a human donor in good health.

This chain links TRBV5-1 with TRBJ1-2; possibly TRBD1 for D (5 bases). This CDR3 is built from 13 residues. Germline CDR1 SGHRS, CDR2 YFSETQ. With 0 bases removed from V and 6 bases from J, the gap between germline ends came to 9 bases. CDR3 protein: CASSLVGADGYTF. For the CDR3, the DNA is TGCGCCAGCAGCTTGGTAGGGGCGGATGGCTACACCTTC. The full variable domain, in which reference TRBV5-1 and TRBJ1-2 provide the parts outside the CDR3, is KAGVTQTPRYLIKTRGQQVTLSCSPISGHRSVSWYQQTPGQGLQFLFEYFSETQRNKGNFPGRFSGRQFSNSRSEMNVSTLELGDSALYLCASSLVGADGYTFGSGTRLTVV.

The chain employs TRBV30 and TRBJ2-7, with D unclear. Trimming pared 2 bases from V and 3 bases from J, leaving 8 bases between. The germline CDR1 and CDR2 sequences are GTSNPN and SVGIG (reference sequence). The CDR3 length is 12 residues. The CDR3 sequence: CAWSTEDYEQYF. CDR3 sequence (DNA): TGTGCCTGGAGTACAGAGGACTACGAGCAGTACTTC.

Comment on this clone: Other DNA sequences from this sample encode an identical CDR3 as well. V is TRBV5-1 and J is TRBJ1-5; D remains unclear. This CDR3 has 14 amino acids. The germline V gene has CDR1 SGHRS and CDR2 YFSETQ. The V and J ends lost 0 bases and 1 base respectively, with 5 bases between them. CDR3 sequence: CASSLDGSNQPQHF. Here the CDR3 DNA reads TGCGCCAGCAGCTTGGACGGGAGCAATCAGCCCCAGCATTTT.

This clone was counted only a few times. This chain connects TRBV20-1 to TRBJ1-2; D may be TRBD1 (5 bases). Deletions cut 6 bases from V and 4 bases from J, with 9 bases between. The CDR3 is 11 residues long. Germline values: CDR1 DFQATT, CDR2 SNEGSKA (reference sequence). CDR3 residues: CSAWGSYGYTF. DNA for the CDR3: TGCAGTGCGTGGGGGAGCTATGGCTACACCTTC.

This clone has only one observation. Here the CDR3 DNA reads TGTGCCAGTATCATGAAGGGGGAAGACCCCAATGAGCAGTTCTTC. It encodes CASIMKGEDPNEQFF. The gene calls are TRBV19 and TRBJ2-1, with a tentative D call TRBD1 (6 bases). Trimming pared 7 bases from V and 6 bases from J, leaving 19 bases between. The germline V gene encodes CDR1 LNHDA and CDR2 SQIVND (reference sequence). CDR3 length: 15 residues. Combining the CDR3 with reference TRBV19 and TRBJ2-1 gives the whole variable domain DGGITQSPKYLFRKEGQNVTLSCEQNLNHDAMYWYRQDPGQGLRLIYYSQIVNDFQKGDIAEGYSVSREKKESFPLTVTSAQKNPTAFYLCASIMKGEDPNEQFFGPGTRLTVL.

The gene calls are TRBV7-2 and TRBJ2-2; D not resolved. This CDR3 is 13 amino acids long. Germline-derived CDR1 and CDR2 are SGHTA and FQGNSA. The V and J ends lost 1 base and 5 bases respectively, with 5 bases between them. The CDR3 coding sequence is TGTGCCAGCAGCTTAGGGGGTACCGGGGAGCTGTTTTTT. It codes for CASSLGGTGELFF.

V gene TRBV9 combines with J gene TRBJ2-3, with D perhaps TRBD2 (6 bases). Germline lookup yields CDR1 SGDLS and CDR2 YYNGEE. This CDR3 spans 14 amino acids. V was shortened by 3 bases and J by 0 bases, with 8 bases between the two germline ends. Here the CDR3 reads CASSAGLSTDTQYF. CDR3 bases: TGTGCCAGCAGCGCGGGACTCAGCACAGATACGCAGTATTTT.

This clone was counted between two and nine times. The V gene is TRBV30, the J gene TRBJ1-5, with 9 bases lining up with TRBD1. The CDR3 length is 13 residues. Per the germline V gene, CDR1 is GTSNPN and CDR2 is SVGIG (reference sequence). J was trimmed by 5 bases and V by 5 bases; bases with no gene match: 4. Here the CDR3 DNA reads TGTGCCTGGGGACGACAGGGGGATCAGCCCCAGCATTTT. It is translated as CAWGRQGDQPQHF.